The 26 T cell receptor beta chains below were found in one sample sequenced in a study of blood T cell repertoires in COVID-19. Data came from immunoSEQ multiplex PCR; TCRdb stores just in-frame clones and leaves some out. The sample records 350,000 to 400,000 clones, roughly 90% being singletons. The sample consisted of PBMCs or T cells enriched from blood (not recorded which). The receptors originated from a woman in her 30s with acute COVID-19.

The chain links TRBV10-3 to TRBJ2-2; D gene unclear. The V end was cut by 10 bases, the J end by 4 bases, with 10 bases between. The V gene's germline CDR1 is ENHRY and CDR2 SYGVKD. The CDR3 consists of 12 residues. CDR3 amino acids: CATHPGTGELFF. The CDR3 DNA reads as TGTGCCACTCACCCGGGCACCGGGGAGCTGTTTTTT.

A few counts support this clone. V and J are TRBV10-3 and TRBJ1-6; the match to TRBD1 covers 7 bases. Unmatched junction bases numbered 11, after V lost 8 bases and J lost 7 bases. The germline V gene encodes CDR1 ENHRY and CDR2 SYGVKD. The CDR3 sequence is 15 residues long. The DNA of the CDR3 is TGTGCCATCCGACAGGGAGGACAGTGGAATTCACCCCTCCACTTT. It translates to CAIRQGGQWNSPLHF.

The chain combines TRBV24-1 with TRBJ2-1, with D perhaps TRBD2 (5 bases). Trimming removed 3 bases from V and 0 bases from J, with 8 bases in between. This CDR3 has 15 residues. Germline-derived CDR1 and CDR2 are KGHDR and SFDVKD. CDR3 protein: CATSDRGVSYNEQFF. The CDR3 DNA reads TGTGCCACCAGTGATCGGGGTGTCTCCTACAATGAGCAGTTCTTC.

V and J are TRBV27 and TRBJ2-7, with D tentatively TRBD1 (6 bases). The V gene's germline CDR1 is MNHEY and CDR2 SMNVEV (reference sequence). The CDR3 length is 15 residues. V lost 4 bases, J lost 7 bases, and 20 bases lay in between. The CDR3 protein is CASSSGQRGTGEQYF. In nucleotides, the CDR3 is TGTGCCAGCAGTTCCGGACAGAGGGGGACGGGAGAGCAGTACTTC.

The chain links TRBV7-3 to TRBJ2-7; possibly TRBD1 for D (6 bases). CDR1 and CDR2 (germline): SGHTA, FQGTGA. There are 16 residues in the CDR3. With 2 bases removed from V and 2 bases from J, the gap between germline ends came to 16 bases. The CDR3 nucleotides are TGTGCCAGCAGCTTATTACCGGGACACCTACCCTACGAGCAGTACTTC. It translates to CASSLLPGHLPYEQYF.

The chain combines TRBV30 with TRBJ1-6; D is unclear. The CDR3 extends over 16 amino acids. Germline V lookup: CDR1 GTSNPN, CDR2 SVGIG (reference sequence). The ends were cut back, 3 bases at V and 0 bases at J, with 12 bases in the middle. CDR3: CAWSEDRSSYNSPLHF. CDR3 DNA: TGTGCCTGGAGCGAAGATAGGAGCTCCTATAATTCACCCCTCCACTTT. Drawing the rest from reference TRBV30 and TRBJ1-6, the complete variable domain is SQTIHQWPATLVQPVGSPLSLECTVEGTSNPNLYWYRQAAGRGLQLLFYSVGIGQISSEVPQNLSASRPQDRQFILSSKKLLLSDSGFYLCAWSEDRSSYNSPLHFGNGTRLTVT.

The rearrangement links TRBV7-2 to TRBJ2-3, with 14 bases identical to TRBD2. The CDR3 runs 14 residues. The germline V gene has CDR1 SGHTA and CDR2 FQGNSA. Unmatched junction bases numbered 6, after V lost 4 bases and J lost 12 bases. CDR3 amino acids: CASSSGLAGGYQYF. CDR3 DNA: TGTGCCAGCAGCTCAGGACTAGCGGGGGGTTACCAGTATTTT.

The V gene is TRBV9, the J gene TRBJ2-1, with TRBD1 as a possible D gene (6 bases). This CDR3 is 15 amino acids long. V was shortened by 3 bases and J by 4 bases, with 14 bases between the two germline ends. CDR1 SGDLS and CDR2 YYNGEE come from the germline V gene. As DNA, the CDR3 is TGTGCCAGCAGCGCCGGGACACCTCTTTACAATGAGCAGTTCTTC. Translation: CASSAGTPLYNEQFF.

The chain combines TRBV7-3 with TRBJ2-2; 7 bases line up with TRBD2. CDR1 is SGHTA and CDR2 is FQGTGA in the germline V gene. The CDR3 consists of 15 residues. J gave up 0 bases and V 5 bases, and 3 bases lay outside the gene matches. In DNA form, the CDR3 reads TGTGCCAGCAGCCCCGGGGGGTCGAACACCGGGGAGCTGTTTTTT. Its protein is CASSPGGSNTGELFF.

The rearrangement links TRBV21-1 to TRBJ1-2; no DNA check was done on the table's D call, TRBD1. TRBV21-1 is termed a pseudogene. The CDR3 consists of 14 residues. CDR3 sequence reads: CASSKDPGVYGYTF. The CDR3 DNA is TGTGCCAGCAGCAAAGATCCAGGGGTCTATGGCTACACCTTC.

This sequence joins TRBV18 and TRBJ2-1, with D possibly being TRBD2 (5 bases). CDR3 length: 16 amino acids. V was trimmed by 3 bases and J by 2 bases, leaving 14 bases between them. The germline CDR1 and CDR2 sequences are KGHSH and LQKENI. CDR3 sequence reads: CASSPSTGLTYNEQFF. The DNA of the CDR3 is TGTGCCAGCTCACCCTCAACTGGACTCACCTACAATGAGCAGTTCTTC.

The CDR3 coding sequence is TGTGCCAGCAGTCTGTCAGGGGAACTGTCCGGGGAGCTGTTTTTT. Translated: CASSLSGELSGELFF. This chain links TRBV27 with TRBJ2-2; a weak D match, TRBD1 (6 bases). This CDR3 spans 15 amino acids. Germline V gene sequence: CDR1 MNHEY, CDR2 SMNVEV (reference sequence). V dropped 5 bases and J dropped 6 bases, with 16 bases sitting between them.

The rearrangement uses TRBV25-1 and TRBJ2-7; TRBD1 agrees at 9 bases. The length of the CDR3 is 15 residues. Germline V gives CDR1 MGHDK, CDR2 SYGVNS. The trim removed 1 base at V and 5 bases at J, leaving 6 bases unmatched. The DNA of the CDR3 is TGTGCCAGCAGTGAATGGGCACAGGGGGCCCACGAGCAGTACTTC. It translates to CASSEWAQGAHEQYF.

V and J are TRBV30 and TRBJ2-2; 7 bases match TRBD2. Germline trimming cut 5 bases from V and 6 bases from J; bases unmatched to any gene: 0. The germline CDR1 and CDR2 sequences are GTSNPN and SVGIG (reference sequence). The CDR3 consists of 11 residues. The CDR3 reads CAWGGAGELFF. The CDR3 DNA is TGTGCCTGGGGGGGGGCCGGGGAGCTGTTTTTT.

V gene TRBV14 combines with J gene TRBJ2-6; tentative D call: TRBD1 (5 bases). The V gene lost 1 base and the J gene lost 2 bases, with 15 bases spanning the gap. The CDR3 length is 18 residues. The V gene's germline CDR1 is SGHDN and CDR2 FVKESK. This CDR3 is CASSQVLGYRPGANVLTF. Written as DNA, the CDR3 is TGTGCCAGCAGCCAAGTGTTGGGGTACAGGCCTGGGGCCAACGTCCTGACTTTC.

The DNA for the CDR3 is TGTGCCAGCAGCTTATTACTACTGAGAGGCTACACCTTC. Its translation: CASSLLLLRGYTF. The genes are TRBV7-9 and TRBJ1-2, with D unresolved. Trimming took off 2 bases at V and 8 bases at J, with 12 bases between the two ends. CDR1 is SEHNR, CDR2 FQNEAQ, per germline (reference sequence). This CDR3 region has 13 residues.

This chain joins TRBV6-8 and TRBJ1-3; 8 bases map to TRBD1. This CDR3 spans 20 amino acids. Germline loops: CDR1 MNHGY, CDR2 SAAAGT. V was pared by 6 bases and J by 0 bases, with 19 bases of the junction left unmatched. CDR3 loop: CASSPPADRVGLLSGNTIYF. The CDR3 nucleotides read TGTGCCAGCAGCCCCCCCGCGGACAGGGTTGGCCTTCTCTCTGGAAACACCATATATTTT.

This chain joins TRBV21-1 and TRBJ2-1; the D call of TRBD2 is as the table states it, not checked on the DNA. TRBV21-1 has pseudogene status. The CDR3 length is 15 residues. The DNA for the CDR3 is TGTGCCAGCCTTCCCTTGGACTCCTGCGCCAATGAGCAGTTCTTC. Protein sequence: CASLPLDSCANEQFF.

V is TRBV27 and J is TRBJ1-1, with 7 bases lining up with TRBD1. The CDR3 has 14 amino acids. Per germline, CDR1 MNHEY and CDR2 SMNVEV (reference sequence). V lost 7 bases, J lost 1 base, and 6 bases stayed unmatched. The CDR3: CASIPGQRNTEAFF. The CDR3 DNA follows: TGTGCCAGCATTCCGGGACAGAGGAACACTGAAGCTTTCTTT.

In this sample, this clone turned up once. DNA of the CDR3: TGCAGCGTTGAAGCCAACCCCCTCTACTCCGGGGAGCTGTTTTTT. Its protein is CSVEANPLYSGELFF. The chain carries TRBV29-1 and TRBJ2-2; D remains unclear. Germline V gene sequence: CDR1 SQVTM, CDR2 ANQGSEA. This CDR3 spans 15 amino acids. Trimming took 1 base from V and 6 from J, leaving 15 bases between them.

This clone has a single count. The J gene is TRBJ2-3, the V gene TRBV10-1; 8 nucleotides align to TRBD1. The V gene's germline CDR1 is WNHNN and CDR2 SYGVQD (reference sequence). Trimming took 2 bases from V and 0 from J; bases not matched to a gene: 10. This CDR3 is 18 amino acids long. The DNA of the CDR3 is TGCGCCAGCAGTGAGCTTAAGAGGACAGGGACTAGCACAGATACGCAGTATTTT. Translating it yields CASSELKRTGTSTDTQYF.

The chain links TRBV10-2 to TRBJ2-2; 9 nucleotides agree with TRBD1. The CDR3 extends over 15 amino acids. Per germline, CDR1 WSHSY and CDR2 SAAADI. V was pared by 2 bases and J by 6 bases, with 4 bases of the junction left unmatched. This CDR3 reads CASSEHGQGSGELFF. The CDR3 region has the DNA TGCGCCAGCAGTGAGCATGGACAGGGGTCCGGGGAGCTGTTTTTT.

The DNA of the CDR3 is TGCGCCAGCAGCTTGGCCGGACAGGGCCTTGGAAACACCATATATTTT. This encodes CASSLAGQGLGNTIYF. This chain links TRBV5-1 with TRBJ1-3; the match to TRBD1 covers 8 bases. V shed 0 bases and J 3 bases; nucleotides not matched to a gene: 5. The CDR3 consists of 16 residues. CDR1 and CDR2 from the germline V gene are SGHRS and YFSETQ.

V is TRBV5-4 and J is TRBJ2-6, with TRBD2 matching 7 bases. CDR1 and CDR2 from the germline V gene are SGHNT and YYREEE (reference sequence). The CDR3 length is 15 residues. V trimming: 4 bases; J trimming: 0 bases; junction bases outside the gene matches: 1. CDR3 region: CASSGGDSGANVLTF. As DNA, the CDR3 is TGTGCCAGCAGCGGGGGGGACTCTGGGGCCAACGTCCTGACTTTC.

The rearrangement joins TRBV4-3 to TRBJ2-7, with 9 bases identical to TRBD2. The CDR3 has 17 residues. J lost 2 bases, V lost 0 bases, and 8 bases had no gene match. In germline, CDR1 is LGHNA, CDR2 YSLEER. The CDR3 nucleotides are TGCGCCAGCAGCCAAGAACGTGACCTAGCGGGGCCCTACGAGCAGTACTTC. Amino acid sequence: CASSQERDLAGPYEQYF.

The chain has TRBV5-1 and TRBJ1-4; tentative D call: TRBD1 (6 bases). Trimming removed 6 bases at V and 7 bases at J, with 16 bases between. The CDR3 totals 14 residues. Germline V gives CDR1 SGHRS, CDR2 YFSETQ. CDR3 bases: TGCGCCAGCAAAACACAGGGTAATAGTGAAAAACTGTTTTTT. Translated, it gives CASKTQGNSEKLFF.